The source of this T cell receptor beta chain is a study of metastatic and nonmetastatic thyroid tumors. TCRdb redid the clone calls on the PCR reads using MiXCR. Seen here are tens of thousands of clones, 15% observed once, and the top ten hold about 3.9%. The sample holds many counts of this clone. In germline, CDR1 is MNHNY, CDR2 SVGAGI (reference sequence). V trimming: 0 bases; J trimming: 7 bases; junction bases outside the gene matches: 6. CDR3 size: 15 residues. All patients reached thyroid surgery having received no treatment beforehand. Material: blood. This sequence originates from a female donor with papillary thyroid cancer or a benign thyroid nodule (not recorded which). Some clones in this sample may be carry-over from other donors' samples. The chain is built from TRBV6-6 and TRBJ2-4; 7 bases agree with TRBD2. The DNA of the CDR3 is TGTGCCAGCAGTTACTCGCCTAGCGGCCAGAACATTCAGTACTTC. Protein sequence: CASSYSPSGQNIQYF.